One sample yielded the 15 T cell receptor beta chains listed below, sequenced in a study of human T cells and chemical hapten exposure. Each CDR3 protein gets one entry after TCRdb re-called the RACE reads with MiXCR. The sample carries around 110,000 distinct CDR3 sequences, around 10% recorded once. Time point: patch test 1, 2 weeks after DPC sensitization. Treatment in this sample: therapeutic diphenylcyclopropenone sensitization with weekly scalp DPC. Here the sequenced sample was whole blood, taken in connection with sensitization to the hapten diphenylcyclopropenone (DPC). The receptors shown here come from a woman aged 50 to 60 with alopecia areata. Some clones in this sample may be carry-over from other donors' samples.

This clonotype was recorded at least ten times. CDR3 protein: CASSLVSSYEQYF. The DNA for the CDR3 is TGTGCCAGCAGTTTGGTCAGCTCCTACGAGCAGTACTTC. J is TRBJ2-7 and V is TRBV28; D remains unclear. Germline assignment: CDR1 MDHEN and CDR2 SYDVKM. The CDR3 runs 13 residues. V was shortened by 3 bases and J by 0 bases, with 6 bases between the two germline ends.

This clonotype has a count of ten or more. The V and J genes are TRBV10-3 and TRBJ1-6; D not resolved. Germline V CDR1 and CDR2: ENHRY, SYGVKD. With 6 bases removed from V and 9 bases from J, the gap between germline ends came to 18 bases. The CDR3 runs to 15 residues. CDR3 coding DNA: TGTGCCATCAGGGGAGAGGGAGGGTCGACTTCACCCCTCCACTTT. Translation gives CAIRGEGGSTSPLHF.

The chain couples TRBV18 to TRBJ1-5, with 9 bases matching TRBD1. J lost 8 bases, V lost 3 bases, and 2 bases had no gene match. CDR1 is KGHSH and CDR2 is LQKENI in the germline V gene. The CDR3 is made up of 13 amino acids. The CDR3 DNA reads as TGTGCCAGCTCACCGGACAGGGGTGAGCCCCAGCATTTT. Translating it yields CASSPDRGEPQHF.

With regard to this clonotype: A much larger clonotype is one base distant, so this may be a read error. V and J are TRBV4-1 and TRBJ1-2; D unclear. Per germline, CDR1 MGHRA and CDR2 YSYEKL. The V end lost 4 bases, the J end lost 3 bases, and 15 bases lay between the germline ends. This CDR3 spans 15 amino acids. The CDR3 DNA reads TGCGCCAGCAGCCGTAGTTTCTCGGAGGACTATGGCTACACCTTC. Translating gives CASSRSFSEDYGYTF.

This clonotype was counted only a few times. J is TRBJ2-6 and V is TRBV12-3 or TRBV12-4; D might be TRBD1 (5 bases). The CDR3 loop spans 16 amino acids. Deletions cut 5 bases from V and 2 bases from J, with 13 bases between. The CDR3 bases are TGTGCCAGCAGTCAACCGGACAAAGCTGGGGCCAACGTCCTGACTTTC. This codes for CASSQPDKAGANVLTF.

This clonotype was counted between two and nine times. The gene calls are TRBV27 and TRBJ2-3, with 7 bases that match TRBD2. After removal of 5 bases from V and 0 bases from J, the junction contained 8 bases not matched to a gene. CDR1 is MNHEY and CDR2 is SMNVEV in the germline V gene (reference sequence). The CDR3 runs 16 residues. The CDR3 sequence: CASSPLGGGSTDTQYF. The DNA for the CDR3 is TGTGCCAGCAGTCCCCTTGGCGGGGGTAGCACAGATACGCAGTATTTT.

This clonotype appeared many times. This chain connects TRBV7-9 to TRBJ1-4; D unresolved. CDR1 SEHNR and CDR2 FQNEAQ come from the germline V gene (reference sequence). The CDR3 totals 12 residues. V lost 5 bases, J lost 8 bases, and 9 bases lay in between. The CDR3 DNA is TGTGCCAGCAGCCCCTACGAGGAAAAACTGTTTTTT. This sequence encodes CASSPYEEKLFF.

A few counts support this clonotype. This sequence joins TRBV28 and TRBJ2-4, with TRBD2 matching 10 bases. V was pared by 5 bases and J by 5 bases, with 6 bases of the junction left unmatched. Looked up from germline, CDR1 is MDHEN and CDR2 is SYDVKM. This CDR3 region has 15 residues. The CDR3 nucleotides read TGTGCCAGCAGTCCCCTAGCGGGAGTGCAAAACATTCAGTACTTC. Protein: CASSPLAGVQNIQYF.

This clonotype was observed many times. CDR3 residues: CASSLRTGGYNSPLHF. The CDR3 coding sequence is TGTGCCAGCAGCTTGAGGACAGGGGGGTATAATTCACCCCTCCACTTT. The V call is TRBV11-2, the J call TRBJ1-6; 10 nucleotides agree with TRBD1. Germline V lookup: CDR1 SGHAT, CDR2 FQNNGV. This CDR3 has 16 amino acids. After removal of 3 bases from V and 4 bases from J, the junction contained 3 bases not matched to a gene. Complete variable domain (other parts from reference TRBV11-2 and TRBJ1-6): EAGVAQSPRYKIIEKRQSVAFWCNPISGHATLYWYQQILGQGPKLLIQFQNNGVVDDSQLPKDRFSAERLKGVDSTLKIQPAKLEDSAVYLCASSLRTGGYNSPLHFGNGTRLTVT.

This clonotype was counted between two and nine times. The V gene is TRBV20-1, the J gene TRBJ2-1, with TRBD1 identical over 9 bases. Germline CDR1 is DFQATT and CDR2 is SNEGSKA (reference sequence). The CDR3 spans 16 residues. V trimming: 4 bases; J trimming: 4 bases; junction bases outside the gene matches: 11. The CDR3 region is CSATRIRDREYNEQFF. The CDR3 nucleotides are TGCAGTGCTACGAGGATCCGGGACAGGGAATACAATGAGCAGTTCTTC.

This clonotype was observed a handful of times. The chain employs TRBV10-3 and TRBJ2-7; D unresolved. V was shortened by 0 bases and J by 0 bases, with 12 bases between the two germline ends. In germline, CDR1 is ENHRY, CDR2 SYGVKD. This CDR3 is 16 amino acids long. In DNA, the CDR3 is TGTGCCATCAGTGAGTCGGCAGACCTAAGCTCCTACGAGCAGTACTTC. It specifies CAISESADLSSYEQYF.

This clonotype was observed at least ten times. V and J are TRBV6-2 or TRBV6-3 and TRBJ1-1; 7 nucleotides match TRBD1. Trimming took 6 bases from V and 7 from J; bases not matched to a gene: 11. Germline assignment: CDR1 MNHEY and CDR2 SVGEGT. The CDR3 extends over 14 amino acids. The CDR3 loop reads CASRRGGRRFEAFF. CDR3 nucleotides: TGTGCCAGCAGGCGAGGGGGCAGGAGATTTGAAGCTTTCTTT.

This clonotype was seen many times. Written as DNA, the CDR3 is TGTGCCACCAGTTCTCGGACTAGCCCCGGTGGCGAGCAGTACTTC. Translated: CATSSRTSPGGEQYF. The V gene is TRBV15, the J gene TRBJ2-7; 8 bases line up with TRBD2. The ends lost 6 bases at V and 6 bases at J; junction bases unmatched: 13. CDR3 length: 15 residues. Germline CDR1 is LNHNV and CDR2 is YYDKDF (reference sequence).

The sample holds many counts of this clonotype. The CDR3 loop reads CASREQGTSEAGWFF. CDR3 nucleotide sequence: TGCGCCAGCAGGGAACAAGGGACTAGCGAGGCAGGGTGGTTCTTC. The chain employs TRBV5-1 and TRBJ2-1; 10 nucleotides line up with TRBD2. Germline V gene lookup returns CDR1 SGHRS and CDR2 YFSETQ. This CDR3 is built from 15 residues. V was pared by 5 bases and J by 15 bases, with 17 bases of the junction left unmatched.

Many counts were recorded for this clonotype. The chain couples TRBV29-1 to TRBJ1-2; D ambiguous. Trimming cost V 2 bases and J 0 bases, with 7 bases left between them. In germline, CDR1 is SQVTM, CDR2 ANQGSEA. This CDR3 region has 13 residues. The CDR3 loop reads CSVEQSTNYGYTF. In nucleotides, the CDR3 is TGCAGCGTTGAACAGTCGACTAACTATGGCTACACCTTC.